Listed below are T cell receptor beta chains from one sample, sequenced in a study of T cells in Graves' hyperthyroidism and ophthalmopathy. TCRdb reprocessed the multiplex PCR reads via MiXCR and lists one record per CDR3 protein. The sample has some 400,000 distinct CDR3 sequences; around an eighth are singletons. The source material was blood. These receptors all stem from a young man with Graves' hyperthyroidism that later progressed to Graves' ophthalmopathy. Both conserved end residues are trimmed from each CDR3.

V: TRBV11-3; CDR3: ASSLLGDGYT
V: TRBV7-8; CDR3: ASSPQGVRNQPQH
V: TRBV9; CDR3: ASSAQGAGDEKLF
V: TRBV7-8; CDR3: ASSGGTGEAF
V: TRBV28; CDR3: ASSGDRAYGYT
V: TRBV15; CDR3: ATSYLGDTQY
V: TRBV6-1; CDR3: ASREGSPLH
V: TRBV6-1; CDR3: ASSGPAGQRSYNSPLH
V: TRBV12-3/TRBV12-4; CDR3: ASSLLPGELF
V: TRBV2; CDR3: ASSGFTSGGWIQY
V: TRBV5-6; CDR3: ASSHSGVADTQY
V: TRBV27; CDR3: ASSLFTPAYTGELF
V: TRBV11-3; CDR3: ASSSAGGALETQY